Each of the 6 T cell receptor beta chains below was sequenced from the same sample in a study of blood T cells in healthy people across ages. A sample-barcoded 5' primer and a J-beta primer mix were used in a second PCR of about 6 to 11 cycles. Each CDR3 protein gets one entry after TCRdb re-called the 5' RACE reads with MiXCR. The table shows more than 600,000 distinct CDR3 sequences, with approximately 25% occurring only once. This sample was shared with a second study, whose subject was T cells of mothers and their children.

Sample: blood. All receptors derive from a boy younger than 18 in good health.

The chain employs TRBV11-2 and TRBJ2-3; TRBD2 matches 9 bases. Germline V gene sequence: CDR1 SGHAT, CDR2 FQNNGV. The trim removed 2 bases at V and 5 bases at J, leaving 8 bases unmatched. The CDR3 runs 16 residues. The CDR3 DNA reads as TGTGCCAGCAGCTTATCTGGCGGGAGGGCCGAAGATACGCAGTATTTT. It specifies CASSLSGGRAEDTQYF.

The chain uses TRBV2 and TRBJ2-3; tentatively, D is TRBD2 (6 bases). CDR1 and CDR2 (germline): SNHLY, FYNNEI. The V and J ends lost 8 bases and 0 bases respectively, with 12 bases between them. The CDR3 has 14 residues. The CDR3, as DNA: TGTGCCAGCCGCCTAGCGCCCAGCACAGATACGCAGTATTTT. Protein sequence: CASRLAPSTDTQYF.

The chain links TRBV27 to TRBJ2-7, with D perhaps TRBD1 (6 bases). Trimming left V 5 bases short and J 2 bases short, with 13 bases between. From germline, CDR1 is MNHEY and CDR2 SMNVEV (reference sequence). This CDR3 region has 14 residues. The CDR3 bases are TGTGCCAGCAGTGGTAGTCGGACAGCCTACGAGCAGTACTTC. Translated: CASSGSRTAYEQYF.

The chain employs TRBV7-9 and TRBJ2-5; no clear D gene. TRBJ2-7 matches the DNA end more closely, so the J call is doubtful. This CDR3 has 14 amino acids. Germline V gene data show CDR1 as SEHNR and CDR2 as FQNEAQ (reference sequence). CDR3 DNA sequence: TGTGCCAGCAGCCCAAGGGCCTCCACCTACGAGCAGTACTTC. Amino acids: CASSPRASTYEQYF.

Only a few counts were recorded for this clonotype. The rearrangement uses TRBV20-1 and TRBJ1-2; D is possibly TRBD1 (6 bases). Per the germline V gene, CDR1 is DFQATT and CDR2 is SNEGSKA (reference sequence). This CDR3 comprises 15 residues. V was trimmed by 1 base and J by 0 bases, leaving 12 bases between them. DNA for the CDR3: TGCAGTGCTAGAGTCCTGACAGGAGCTAACTATGGCTACACCTTC. It codes for CSARVLTGANYGYTF.

CDR3 protein: CASILWGGDYNEQFF. DNA of the CDR3: TGTGCCAGCATCCTCTGGGGTGGGGACTACAATGAGCAGTTCTTC. The chain is built from TRBV28 and TRBJ2-5, with D unclear. The DNA end is a closer match to TRBJ2-1, so the J assignment may be wrong. Germline V gives CDR1 MDHEN, CDR2 SYDVKM. This CDR3 comprises 15 residues.